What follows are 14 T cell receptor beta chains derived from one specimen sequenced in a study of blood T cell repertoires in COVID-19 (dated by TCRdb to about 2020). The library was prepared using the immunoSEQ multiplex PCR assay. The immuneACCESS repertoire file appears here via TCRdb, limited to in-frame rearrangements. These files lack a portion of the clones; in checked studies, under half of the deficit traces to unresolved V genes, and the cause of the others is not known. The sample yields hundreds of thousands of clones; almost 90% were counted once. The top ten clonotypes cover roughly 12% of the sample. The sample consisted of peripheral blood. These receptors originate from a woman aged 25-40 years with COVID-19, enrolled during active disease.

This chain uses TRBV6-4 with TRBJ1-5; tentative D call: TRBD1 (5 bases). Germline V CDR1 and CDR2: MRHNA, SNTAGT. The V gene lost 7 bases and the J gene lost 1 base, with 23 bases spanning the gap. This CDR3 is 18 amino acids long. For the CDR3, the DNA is TGTGCCAGCATCCGTGGGGTGGGGCCAAGAGGAAGCAATCAGCCCCAGCATTTT. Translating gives CASIRGVGPRGSNQPQHF.

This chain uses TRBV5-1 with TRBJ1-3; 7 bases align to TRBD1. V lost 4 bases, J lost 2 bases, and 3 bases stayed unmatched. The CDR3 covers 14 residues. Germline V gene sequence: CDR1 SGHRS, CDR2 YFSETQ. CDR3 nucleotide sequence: TGCGCCAGCAGCCTGGGACAGACTGGAAACACCATATATTTT. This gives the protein CASSLGQTGNTIYF.

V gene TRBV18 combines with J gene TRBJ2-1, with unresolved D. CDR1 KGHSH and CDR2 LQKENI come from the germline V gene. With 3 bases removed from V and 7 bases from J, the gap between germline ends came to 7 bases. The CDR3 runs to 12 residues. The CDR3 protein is CASSPQANEQFF. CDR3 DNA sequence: TGTGCCAGCTCACCCCAAGCGAATGAGCAGTTCTTC.

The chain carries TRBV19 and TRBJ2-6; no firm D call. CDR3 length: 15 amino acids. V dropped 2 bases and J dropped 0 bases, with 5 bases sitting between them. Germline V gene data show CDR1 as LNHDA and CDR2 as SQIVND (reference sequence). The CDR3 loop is CASSILSSGANVLTF. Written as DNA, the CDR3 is TGTGCCAGTAGTATATTGAGCTCTGGGGCCAACGTCCTGACTTTC.

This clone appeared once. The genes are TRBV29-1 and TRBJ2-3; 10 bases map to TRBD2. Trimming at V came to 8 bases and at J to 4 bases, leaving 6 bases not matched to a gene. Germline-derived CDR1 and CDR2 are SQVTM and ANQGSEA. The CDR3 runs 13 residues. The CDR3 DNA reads TGCAGCCCAAGGCTAGCGGGAGCAGATACGCAGTATTTT. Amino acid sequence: CSPRLAGADTQYF.

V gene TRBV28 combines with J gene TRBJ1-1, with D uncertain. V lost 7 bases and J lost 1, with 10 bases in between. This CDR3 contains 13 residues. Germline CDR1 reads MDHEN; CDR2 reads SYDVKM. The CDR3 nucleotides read TGTGCCAGCATTCATCCAGGGAACACTGAAGCTTTCTTT. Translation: CASIHPGNTEAFF.

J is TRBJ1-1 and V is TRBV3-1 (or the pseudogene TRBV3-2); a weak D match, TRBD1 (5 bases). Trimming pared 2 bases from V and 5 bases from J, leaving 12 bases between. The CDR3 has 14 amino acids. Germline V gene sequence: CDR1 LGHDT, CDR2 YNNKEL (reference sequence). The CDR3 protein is CASSQFRGRTEAFF. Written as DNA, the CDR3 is TGTGCCAGCAGCCAATTCCGGGGGAGGACTGAAGCTTTCTTT.

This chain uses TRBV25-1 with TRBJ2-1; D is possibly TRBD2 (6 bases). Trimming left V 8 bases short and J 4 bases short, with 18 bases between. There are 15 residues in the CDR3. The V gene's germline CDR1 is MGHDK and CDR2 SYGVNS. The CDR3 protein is CASVLGTDVYNEQFF. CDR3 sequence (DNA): TGTGCCAGCGTTCTAGGGACTGATGTTTACAATGAGCAGTTCTTC.

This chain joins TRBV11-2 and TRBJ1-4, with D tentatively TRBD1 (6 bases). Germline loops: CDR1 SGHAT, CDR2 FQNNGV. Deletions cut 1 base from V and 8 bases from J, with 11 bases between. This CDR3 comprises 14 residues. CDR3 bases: TGTGCCAGCAGCTTAGTCAGGGGAGGGGAAAAACTGTTTTTT. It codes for CASSLVRGGEKLFF. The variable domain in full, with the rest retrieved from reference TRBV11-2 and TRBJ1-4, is EAGVAQSPRYKIIEKRQSVAFWCNPISGHATLYWYQQILGQGPKLLIQFQNNGVVDDSQLPKDRFSAERLKGVDSTLKIQPAKLEDSAVYLCASSLVRGGEKLFFGSGTQLSVL.

CDR3 amino acids: CAWSGQVLHEQYF. As DNA, the CDR3 is TGTGCCTGGAGTGGTCAGGTTCTCCACGAGCAGTACTTC. The chain uses TRBV30 and TRBJ2-7; D gene ambiguous. V dropped 1 base and J dropped 5 bases, with 12 bases sitting between them. From germline, CDR1 is GTSNPN and CDR2 SVGIG (reference sequence). The CDR3 runs to 13 residues.

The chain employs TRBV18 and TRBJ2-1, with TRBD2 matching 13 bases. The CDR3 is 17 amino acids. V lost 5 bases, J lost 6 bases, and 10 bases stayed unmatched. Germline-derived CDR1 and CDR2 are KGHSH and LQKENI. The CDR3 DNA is TGTGCCAGCTCAGAGTACACAGGACTAGCGGGAGCCAATGAGCAGTTCTTC. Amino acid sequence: CASSEYTGLAGANEQFF. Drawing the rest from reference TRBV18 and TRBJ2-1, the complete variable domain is NAGVMQNPRHLVRRRGQEARLRCSPMKGHSHVYWYRQLPEEGLKFMVYLQKENIIDESGMPKERFSAEFPKEGPSILRIQQVVRGDSAAYFCASSEYTGLAGANEQFFGPGTRLTVL.

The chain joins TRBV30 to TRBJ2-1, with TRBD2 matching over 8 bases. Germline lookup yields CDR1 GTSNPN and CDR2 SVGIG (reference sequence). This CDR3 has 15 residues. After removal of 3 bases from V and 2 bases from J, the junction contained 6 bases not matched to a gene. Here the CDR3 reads CAWRTGTRAYNEQFF. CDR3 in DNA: TGTGCCTGGAGAACCGGGACTAGAGCCTACAATGAGCAGTTCTTC. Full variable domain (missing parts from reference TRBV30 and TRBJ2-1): SQTIHQWPATLVQPVGSPLSLECTVEGTSNPNLYWYRQAAGRGLQLLFYSVGIGQISSEVPQNLSASRPQDRQFILSSKKLLLSDSGFYLCAWRTGTRAYNEQFFGPGTRLTVL.

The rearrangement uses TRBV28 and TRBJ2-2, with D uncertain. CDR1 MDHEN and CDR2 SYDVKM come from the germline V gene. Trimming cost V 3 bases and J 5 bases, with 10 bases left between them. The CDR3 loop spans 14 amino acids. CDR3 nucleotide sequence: TGTGCCAGCAGTTTGTCCCAACTGACCGGGGAGCTGTTTTTT. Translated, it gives CASSLSQLTGELFF.

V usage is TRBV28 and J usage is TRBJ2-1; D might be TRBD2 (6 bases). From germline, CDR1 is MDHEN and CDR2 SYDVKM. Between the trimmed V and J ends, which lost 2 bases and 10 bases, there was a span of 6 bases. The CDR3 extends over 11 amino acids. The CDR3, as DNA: TGTGCCAGCAGTTTACGGGAGGAGCAGTTCTTC. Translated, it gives CASSLREEQFF.